This is a list of T cell receptor beta chains from one sample in a study of graft-versus-host responses after intestinal transplantation. Method: immunoSEQ multiplex PCR; TCRdb's copy keeps in-frame clones and lacks some. The data contain approximately 97,000 clones, roughly 91% of them singletons. These receptors' antigens are unknown. Sequenced here: unstimulated CD4+ T cells sorted from spleen or lymph node cells, sampled before transplant. The receptors were gathered from a human donor who was the organ donor for an intestinal transplant. Each CDR3 is given with its conserved first and last residue. D genes are given only for firm matches. For some rows the clone size is stated as once, few or many, or as a class when expanded; others skip it.

D gene: NA
V gene: TRBV27
J gene: TRBJ2-7
clone size: NA
CDR3 DNA: TGTGCCAGCAGAAGAGTCGGCGGGGACTTCTCCTACGAGCAGTACTTC
CDR3 protein: CASRRVGGDFSYEQYF

D gene: TRBD2
V gene: TRBV19
J gene: TRBJ2-7
clone size: NA
CDR3 DNA: TGTGCCAGTAGGCCGGGGGGGCGGGGCGACGAGCAGTACTTC
CDR3 protein: CASRPGGRGDEQYF

D gene: TRBD2
V gene: TRBV25-1
J gene: TRBJ2-3
clone size: NA
CDR3 DNA: TGTGCCAGCAGGGGTGGGGGGGGGATCAGTAGCACAGATACGCAGTATTTT
CDR3 protein: CASRGGGGISSTDTQYF

D gene: TRBD1
V gene: TRBV7-3
J gene: TRBJ2-6
clone size: NA
CDR3 DNA: TGTGCCAGCAGCTTAATCGGACAGGACCCTCGCTCTGGGGCCAACGTCCTGACTTTC
CDR3 protein: CASSLIGQDPRSGANVLTF

D gene: TRBD1
V gene: TRBV7-2
J gene: TRBJ1-6
clone size: once
CDR3 DNA: TGTGCCAGCAGCCCAAGGGGTTTGGGGACAGGCGGTTCTCCCCTCCACTTT
CDR3 protein: CASSPRGLGTGGSPLHF

D gene: NA
V gene: TRBV5-1
J gene: TRBJ1-1
clone size: NA
CDR3 DNA: TGCGCCAGCAGCTTGGCGACAAACACTGAAGCTTTCTTT
CDR3 protein: CASSLATNTEAFF

D gene: TRBD1
V gene: TRBV5-1
J gene: TRBJ2-7
clone size: NA
CDR3 DNA: TGCGCCAGCAGCTTAACCGGGACAGGGGACGAGCAGTACTTC
CDR3 protein: CASSLTGTGDEQYF

D gene: TRBD2
V gene: TRBV18
J gene: TRBJ2-7
clone size: NA
CDR3 DNA: TGTGCCAGCTCACCGGCGGCTAGCGGGGGGGCGCAGTCCTACGAGCAGTACTTC
CDR3 protein: CASSPAASGGAQSYEQYF

D gene: NA
V gene: TRBV4-1
J gene: TRBJ2-3
clone size: NA
CDR3 DNA: TGCGCCAGCAGTCTAGACGCTACTAGCACAGATACGCAGTATTTT
CDR3 protein: CASSLDATSTDTQYF

D gene: TRBD1
V gene: TRBV30
J gene: TRBJ1-1
clone size: NA
CDR3 DNA: TGTGCCTGGAGTGTGACAGGGGAGTACACTGAAGCTTTCTTT
CDR3 protein: CAWSVTGEYTEAFF

D gene: TRBD1
V gene: TRBV11-2
J gene: TRBJ2-7
clone size: NA
CDR3 DNA: TGTGCCAGCAGCTTAGCCCAGGGGGTCTACGAGCAGTACTTC
CDR3 protein: CASSLAQGVYEQYF

D gene: TRBD2
V gene: TRBV11-2
J gene: TRBJ2-7
clone size: NA
CDR3 DNA: TGTGCCAGCAGCTTAGCTCCGGGACTAGCACTCTCCTACGAGCAGTACTTC
CDR3 protein: CASSLAPGLALSYEQYF

D gene: TRBD1
V gene: TRBV23-1
J gene: TRBJ1-1
clone size: NA
CDR3 DNA: TGCGCCAGCAGTCACCCCGGACAGGCGCCGACGAACACTGAAGCTTTCTTT
CDR3 protein: CASSHPGQAPTNTEAFF

D gene: NA
V gene: TRBV5-4
J gene: TRBJ1-1
clone size: NA
CDR3 DNA: TGTGCCAGCAGCTTGGACTCCGTTGGTAACGAAGCTTTCTTT
CDR3 protein: CASSLDSVGNEAFF

D gene: NA
V gene: TRBV9
J gene: TRBJ2-1
clone size: NA
CDR3 DNA: TGTGCCAGCAGCGTAGCGCTGGTGGCGGACAATGAGCAGTTCTTC
CDR3 protein: CASSVALVADNEQFF

D gene: TRBD1
V gene: TRBV7-6
J gene: TRBJ2-7
clone size: NA
CDR3 DNA: TGTGCCAGCAGCTTAATGGCAGGGGGTGGCTCCGAGCAGTACTTC
CDR3 protein: CASSLMAGGGSEQYF

D gene: NA
V gene: TRBV5-8
J gene: TRBJ2-7
clone size: NA
CDR3 DNA: TGTGCCAGCAGCTTGGAGGAGGAGGGTAACGAGCAGTACTTC
CDR3 protein: CASSLEEEGNEQYF

D gene: NA
V gene: TRBV11-2
J gene: TRBJ2-7
clone size: NA
CDR3 DNA: TGTGCCAGCAGCCGGACAGAGTCCCTCACCCTCTACGAGCAGTACTTC
CDR3 protein: CASSRTESLTLYEQYF

D gene: NA
V gene: TRBV5-1
J gene: TRBJ1-4
clone size: NA
CDR3 DNA: TGCGCCAGCAGCTTGGCCCCCTACAGGGCAACTAATGAAAAACTGTTTTTT
CDR3 protein: CASSLAPYRATNEKLFF

D gene: TRBD1
V gene: TRBV5-1
J gene: TRBJ1-2
clone size: NA
CDR3 DNA: TGCGCCAGCAGCTTGGGCCCGGGACAGGTCTATGGCTACACCTTC
CDR3 protein: CASSLGPGQVYGYTF

D gene: TRBD1
V gene: TRBV5-7
J gene: TRBJ1-2
clone size: NA
CDR3 DNA: TGTGCCAGCAGCTTGAGAGGGACAGGGGTCTCCTATTGGTATGGCTACACCTTC
CDR3 protein: CASSLRGTGVSYWYGYTF

D gene: TRBD2
V gene: TRBV5-5
J gene: TRBJ2-7
clone size: NA
CDR3 DNA: TGTGCCAGCAGCTTGGTGGCGGGGGGTGCGCCCCACTACGAGCAGTACTTC
CDR3 protein: CASSLVAGGAPHYEQYF

D gene: NA
V gene: TRBV30
J gene: TRBJ1-1
clone size: NA
CDR3 DNA: TGTGCCTGGAGTAACCAGGGGAACACTGAAGCTTTCTTT
CDR3 protein: CAWSNQGNTEAFF

D gene: TRBD1
V gene: TRBV4-2
J gene: TRBJ1-1
clone size: NA
CDR3 DNA: TGTGCCAGCAGCCAAGAAGCGGGGACAGGGGACACTGAAGCTTTCTTT
CDR3 protein: CASSQEAGTGDTEAFF

D gene: NA
V gene: TRBV12-5
J gene: TRBJ2-1
clone size: NA
CDR3 DNA: TGTGCTAGTGGTTATGAGATTACCGGGTTCGATGAGCAGTTCTTC
CDR3 protein: CASGYEITGFDEQFF

D gene: TRBD2
V gene: TRBV2
J gene: TRBJ2-1
clone size: NA
CDR3 DNA: TGTGCCAGCACCCGATCGGGTCGGGGGGTCGTTGAGCAGTTCTTC
CDR3 protein: CASTRSGRGVVEQFF

D gene: TRBD2
V gene: TRBV5-1
J gene: TRBJ2-2
clone size: once
CDR3 DNA: TGCGCCAGCAGCCTGACTAGCGGGGCGACCAACACCGGGGAGCTGTTTTTT
CDR3 protein: CASSLTSGATNTGELFF

D gene: TRBD1
V gene: TRBV4-1
J gene: TRBJ2-5
clone size: NA
CDR3 DNA: TGCGCCAGCAGCGAAAACAGGGGATCGGTGGGAGCTTCAGGGACCCAGTACTTC
CDR3 protein: CASSENRGSVGASGTQYF

D gene: TRBD1
V gene: TRBV6-1
J gene: TRBJ1-6
clone size: NA
CDR3 DNA: TGTGCCAGCCGGGACAGGGGGACCAATTCACCCCTCCACTTT
CDR3 protein: CASRDRGTNSPLHF

D gene: NA
V gene: TRBV4-1
J gene: TRBJ2-2
clone size: NA
CDR3 DNA: TGCGCCAGCAGCCAATACGGGGGTGGTACCGGGGAGCTGTTTTTT
CDR3 protein: CASSQYGGGTGELFF

D gene: TRBD1
V gene: TRBV6-1
J gene: TRBJ1-1
clone size: once
CDR3 DNA: TGTGCCAGCAGTGTCCGACAGGGGAACACTGAAGCTTTCTTT
CDR3 protein: CASSVRQGNTEAFF

D gene: TRBD1
V gene: TRBV27
J gene: TRBJ1-2
clone size: NA
CDR3 DNA: TGTGCCAGCAGACGGACAGGCGAGAACTATGGCTACACCTTC
CDR3 protein: CASRRTGENYGYTF

D gene: NA
V gene: TRBV2
J gene: TRBJ2-1
clone size: NA
CDR3 DNA: TGTGCCAGCAGTGGCCTAGCAGGTGAGCAGTTCTTC
CDR3 protein: CASSGLAGEQFF

D gene: NA
V gene: TRBV28
J gene: TRBJ2-1
clone size: NA
CDR3 DNA: TGTTCAACAGTGCTCTACAATGAGCAGTTCTTC
CDR3 protein: CSTVLYNEQFF

D gene: NA
V gene: TRBV7-3
J gene: TRBJ2-2
clone size: NA
CDR3 DNA: TGTGCCAGCAGCTTAGGCACTCCGGGCACCGGGGAGCTGTTTTTT
CDR3 protein: CASSLGTPGTGELFF

D gene: NA
V gene: TRBV5-6
J gene: TRBJ2-5
clone size: NA
CDR3 DNA: TGTGCCAGCACGTCTTTTTTGAGGGTGGTTGAAGAGACCCAGTACTTC
CDR3 protein: CASTSFLRVVEETQYF

D gene: NA
V gene: TRBV6-5
J gene: TRBJ2-2
clone size: NA
CDR3 DNA: TGTGCCAGCAGCCCGATTTTGCTGAGCACCGGGGAGCTGTTTTTT
CDR3 protein: CASSPILLSTGELFF

D gene: NA
V gene: TRBV27
J gene: TRBJ1-2
clone size: NA
CDR3 DNA: TGTGCCAGCACAGCGGACGTCGACTATGGCTACACCTTC
CDR3 protein: CASTADVDYGYTF

D gene: NA
V gene: TRBV10-3
J gene: TRBJ1-6
clone size: NA
CDR3 DNA: TGTGCCATCAGTGAAGGTGCAGCAGGCTCACCCCTCCACTTT
CDR3 protein: CAISEGAAGSPLHF

D gene: TRBD1
V gene: TRBV6-1
J gene: TRBJ2-7
clone size: NA
CDR3 DNA: TGTGCCAGCAGCGTGGACAGGGCTTACGAGCAGTACTTC
CDR3 protein: CASSVDRAYEQYF

D gene: NA
V gene: TRBV7-8
J gene: TRBJ1-6
clone size: NA
CDR3 DNA: TGTGCCAGCAGCTTACCATCCCTGCGTACCCTCCACTTT
CDR3 protein: CASSLPSLRTLHF

D gene: TRBD2
V gene: TRBV16
J gene: TRBJ2-1
clone size: NA
CDR3 DNA: TGTGCCAGCAGCCAAATCTCGGCTAGCGGGGCGAATGAGCAGTTCTTC
CDR3 protein: CASSQISASGANEQFF